Listed here are 29 T cell receptor beta chains from one sample, sequenced in a study of regulatory T cells in long-lasting Graves disease. Stated time point: newly diagnosed GD, antithyroid drugs for less than 3 months. Extracted PBMC RNA gave rise to the TCR library. Sequencing libraries for TCR beta were prepared with iRepertoire HTBI primers and Arm-PCR of CDR3 regions. TCRdb reprocessed the multiplex PCR reads via MiXCR and lists one record per CDR3 protein. The data contain about 420,000 distinct CDR3 sequences, about a sixth of them seen just once; the ten biggest clones take up about 25%. The sample was also reused in another study, on T cells in Graves' hyperthyroidism and ophthalmopathy.

Specimen: peripheral blood mononuclear cells (PBMCs), collected at new diagnosis, from a patient treated with antithyroid drugs. Receptors originate from a woman under 30 with Graves disease.

This clonotype was observed many times. V gene TRBV29-1 combines with J gene TRBJ2-3; D is perhaps TRBD2 (5 bases). Germline CDR1 and CDR2: SQVTM and ANQGSEA. The CDR3 consists of 16 residues. V was trimmed by 7 bases and J by 4 bases, leaving 24 bases between them. Here the CDR3 reads CSAVLFAGSRPDTQYF. CDR3 nucleotide sequence: TGCAGCGCCGTCCTATTCGCGGGTAGCCGGCCAGATACGCAGTATTTT.

The sample holds one count of this clonotype. The rearrangement links TRBV3-1 to TRBJ1-2; no clear D. Germline CDR1 LGHDT, CDR2 YNNKEL (reference sequence). The CDR3 spans 14 residues. The V end lost 5 bases, the J end lost 8 bases, and 18 bases lay between the germline ends. CDR3 amino acids: CASSSRRASFGYTF. In nucleotides, the CDR3 is TGTGCCAGCAGCTCTCGGCGGGCCTCCTTCGGCTACACCTTC.

This clonotype showed up many times. The CDR3 loop reads CASSVDNSNQPQHF. Here the CDR3 DNA reads TGTGCCAGCAGCGTAGACAATAGCAATCAGCCCCAGCATTTT. V is TRBV28 and J is TRBJ1-5; D call uncertain. V dropped 6 bases and J dropped 0 bases, with 9 bases sitting between them. The CDR3 extends over 14 amino acids. Germline-derived CDR1 and CDR2 are MDHEN and SYDVKM.

This clonotype was recorded many times. The rearrangement joins TRBV12-3 or TRBV12-4 to TRBJ2-1; D remains ambiguous. This CDR3 comprises 14 residues. The V and J ends lost 3 bases and 0 bases respectively, with 6 bases between them. Here the CDR3 reads CASSFPNSYNEQFF. DNA of the CDR3: TGTGCCAGCAGTTTCCCCAACTCCTACAATGAGCAGTTCTTC.

This clonotype was counted at least ten times. The gene calls are TRBV28 and TRBJ2-1; 10 bases fit TRBD2. CDR3 length: 17 residues. V shed 2 bases and J 3 bases; nucleotides not matched to a gene: 7. Germline CDR1 MDHEN, CDR2 SYDVKM. The DNA for the CDR3 is TGTGCCAGCAGTTTAAACGCAGGACTAGCGGACTACAATGAGCAGTTCTTC. It is translated as CASSLNAGLADYNEQFF.

About this clonotype: This may stem from a read error, because a much larger clone lies one nucleotide away. The V gene is TRBV5-6, the J gene TRBJ1-2, with no clear D. The CDR3 is 12 residues long. Deletions cut 2 bases from V and 3 bases from J, with 5 bases between. The V gene's germline CDR1 is SGHDT and CDR2 YYEEEE. In DNA, the CDR3 is TGTGCCAGCAGCTTCTCAGACTATGGCTACACCTTC. It translates to CASSFSDYGYTF.

This clonotype was observed at least ten times. V is TRBV11-3 and J is TRBJ2-3, with TRBD1 as a possible D gene (5 bases). Germline values: CDR1 SGHNT, CDR2 YENEEA. The CDR3 totals 18 residues. V lost 3 bases and J lost 1, with 20 bases in between. As DNA, the CDR3 is TGTGCCAGCAGCTTCGCCGTCGGTGTGGCAGGGCGCACAGATACGCAGTATTTT. Encoded protein: CASSFAVGVAGRTDTQYF.

The rearrangement links TRBV4-1 to TRBJ2-3, with 8 bases fitting TRBD2. V lost 1 base, J lost 4 bases, and 7 bases stayed unmatched. Per germline, CDR1 MGHRA and CDR2 YSYEKL. This CDR3 is 16 amino acids long. The CDR3 loop reads CASSQGSSGSPDTQYF. The CDR3 DNA reads as TGCGCCAGCAGCCAAGGCTCTAGCGGGTCCCCAGATACGCAGTATTTT.

The table lists this clonotype with a few counts. This chain uses TRBV5-6 with TRBJ2-7; 11 nucleotides match TRBD2. CDR1 and CDR2 (germline): SGHDT, YYEEEE. The length of the CDR3 is 14 residues. With V trimmed by 5 bases and J by 2 bases, 3 bases remained unmatched. The CDR3 loop reads CASRTSGRTYEQYF. Written as DNA, the CDR3 is TGTGCCAGCAGAACTAGCGGGAGAACCTACGAGCAGTACTTC.

J is TRBJ1-6 and V is TRBV28; 7 bases align to TRBD1. The trim removed 8 bases at V and 8 bases at J, leaving 12 bases unmatched. This CDR3 region has 15 residues. The V gene's germline CDR1 is MDHEN and CDR2 SYDVKM. The CDR3 sequence is CASQGGEVWHSPLHF. In nucleotides, the CDR3 is TGTGCCAGCCAGGGGGGCGAGGTGTGGCATTCACCCCTCCACTTT.

This clonotype was counted at least ten times. The chain employs TRBV28 and TRBJ2-3, with a possible D match to TRBD2 (5 bases). This CDR3 has 15 residues. The V and J ends lost 6 bases and 14 bases respectively, with 27 bases between them. The germline V gene has CDR1 MDHEN and CDR2 SYDVKM. CDR3 nucleotide sequence: TGTGCCAGCAGGGCTCGACCTCCCACCGGGATGAGTTCGTATTTT. Protein product: CASRARPPTGMSSYF. The entire variable domain, with the rest obtained from reference TRBV28 and TRBJ2-3, is as follows: DVKVTQSSRYLVKRTGEKVFLECVQDMDHENMFWYRQDPGLGLRLIYFSYDVKMKEKGDIPEGYSVSREKKERFSLILESASTNQTSMYLCASRARPPTGMSSYFGPGTRLTVL.

This clonotype was counted at least ten times. V and J are TRBV12-3 or TRBV12-4 and TRBJ2-7; 8 bases are a match to TRBD2. The CDR3 totals 18 residues. V shed 1 base and J 0 bases; nucleotides not matched to a gene: 11. The CDR3 DNA reads TGTGCCAGCAGTTTAGGTGTCAGCGGGAGTCAGGGCTCCTACGAGCAGTACTTC. Protein: CASSLGVSGSQGSYEQYF.

This clonotype was counted between two and nine times. The rearrangement uses TRBV2 and TRBJ2-1; D remains unclear. The CDR3 loop spans 13 amino acids. Per germline, CDR1 SNHLY and CDR2 FYNNEI. Trimming stripped 6 bases from V and 5 bases from J, with 11 bases between. The chain's CDR3 is CASRLDGDNEQFF. As DNA, the CDR3 is TGTGCCAGCAGACTGGACGGCGACAATGAGCAGTTCTTC. The whole variable domain, remainder taken from reference TRBV2 and TRBJ2-1, is EPEVTQTPSHQVTQMGQEVILRCVPISNHLYFYWYRQILGQKVEFLVSFYNNEISEKSEIFDDQFSVERPDGSNFTLKIRSTKLEDSAMYFCASRLDGDNEQFFGPGTRLTVL.

This clonotype was found many times. The chain employs TRBV7-9 and TRBJ1-6, with D possibly being TRBD1 (6 bases). This CDR3 spans 14 amino acids. Trimming removed 4 bases from V and 9 bases from J, with 13 bases in between. CDR1 and CDR2 from the germline V gene are SEHNR and FQNEAQ (reference sequence). CDR3 region: CASSSGGAGSPLHF. CDR3 nucleotides: TGTGCCAGCAGCTCGGGGGGCGCGGGTTCACCCCTCCACTTT.

This chain joins TRBV29-1 and TRBJ1-6, with no clear D. The V end was cut by 8 bases, the J end by 8 bases, with 19 bases between. This CDR3 is 14 amino acids long. Germline V gene sequence: CDR1 SQVTM, CDR2 ANQGSEA. The CDR3 spells CSPNRDGRHSPLHF. CDR3 DNA: TGCAGCCCGAATCGAGACGGGCGTCATTCACCCCTCCACTTT. Based on the CDR3 plus reference TRBV29-1 and TRBJ1-6, the full variable domain is SAVISQKPSRDICQRGTSLTIQCQVDSQVTMMFWYRQQPGQSLTLIATANQGSEATYESGFVIDKFPISRPNLTFSTLTVSNMSPEDSSIYLCSPNRDGRHSPLHFGNGTRLTVT.

V is TRBV12-3 or TRBV12-4 and J is TRBJ2-5; D is perhaps TRBD2 (6 bases). Trimming removed 5 bases from V and 5 bases from J, with 18 bases in between. CDR3 size: 15 residues. CDR3 bases: TGTGCCAGCAGTACCTTCACTAGCCTCGGGGAGACCCAGTACTTC. It yields the protein CASSTFTSLGETQYF.

This clonotype was found many times. Its ends do not fully match the called genes, so a read error is possible. This rearrangement joins TRBV12-3 or TRBV12-4 to TRBJ2-1, with 12 positions matching TRBD2. This CDR3 is built from 12 residues. DNA for the CDR3: TGTGCCAGCAGTCAAGCTAGCGGGAGGGCGATCTTC. As protein: CASSQASGRAIF.

This clonotype occurred many times. The chain combines TRBV28 with TRBJ2-1; 15 bases line up with TRBD2. V lost 2 bases, J lost 8 bases, and 25 bases stayed unmatched. The CDR3 has 23 residues. Germline lookup yields CDR1 MDHEN and CDR2 SYDVKM. In DNA form, the CDR3 reads TGTGCCAGCAGTTTAAGGCAGGGGAGGAGGACTAGCGGGAGGGACTCTAACAAGGATGAGCAGTTCTTC. Residues: CASSLRQGRRTSGRDSNKDEQFF.

This clonotype is a singleton in its sample. A read error may explain this, as a much larger clone is one base away. The genes are TRBV14 and TRBJ2-3; a weak D match, TRBD1 (6 bases). Trimming removed 4 bases from V and 2 bases from J, with 13 bases in between. Germline values: CDR1 SGHDN, CDR2 FVKESK. The CDR3 covers 15 residues. The CDR3, as DNA: TGTGCCAGCAGCCCGCGGACAGCTAACACAGATACGCAGTATTTT. Translated: CASSPRTANTDTQYF.

This clonotype was counted at least ten times. This rearrangement joins TRBV12-5 to TRBJ2-1; 8 positions match TRBD1. The CDR3 runs 14 residues. The germline V gene has CDR1 LGHNT and CDR2 FRNRAP. V lost 1 base and J lost 5; bases outside the gene matches: 1. CDR3 nucleotide sequence: TGTGCTAGTGGTTTGGGGGACAGGAACAATGAGCAGTTCTTC. This codes for CASGLGDRNNEQFF.

This clonotype showed up just a few times. The CDR3 coding sequence is TGTGCCACCAGTGATGATACTAGGACCGGGGAGCTGTTTTTT. Its translation is CATSDDTRTGELFF. The V call is TRBV24-1, the J call TRBJ2-2; TRBD2 is a possible D gene (5 bases). The CDR3 has 14 amino acids. V was shortened by 3 bases and J by 5 bases, with 9 bases between the two germline ends. Germline lookup yields CDR1 KGHDR and CDR2 SFDVKD.

The chain links TRBV15 to TRBJ2-1; tentatively, D is TRBD1 (5 bases). Germline V CDR1 and CDR2: LNHNV, YYDKDF (reference sequence). The CDR3 length is 17 residues. Trimming shortened V by 0 bases and J by 0 bases, and 12 bases separated the two germline ends. CDR3: CATSREGHRSSYNEQFF. The CDR3 region has the DNA TGTGCCACCAGCAGAGAAGGACACCGGAGCTCCTACAATGAGCAGTTCTTC.

The J gene is TRBJ2-1, the V gene TRBV5-1, with 7 bases that match TRBD2. The germline V gene has CDR1 SGHRS and CDR2 YFSETQ. The CDR3 has 13 residues. After removal of 2 bases from V and 7 bases from J, the junction contained 3 bases not matched to a gene. The CDR3 bases are TGCGCCAGCAGCTTCGTGGGAGGGAATGAGCAGTTCTTC. Translating gives CASSFVGGNEQFF.

This clonotype has a count of ten or more. The chain recombines TRBV7-2 with TRBJ2-5, with D unresolved. CDR1 is SGHTA, CDR2 FQGNSA, per germline. The CDR3 sequence is 15 residues long. The V and J ends lost 5 bases and 1 base respectively, with 14 bases between them. In DNA form, the CDR3 reads TGTGCCAGCAGCGATAGGGTGCTCACCCAAGAGACCCAGTACTTC. Its translation: CASSDRVLTQETQYF.

In its sample, this clonotype was seen many times. This rearrangement joins TRBV28 to TRBJ2-3; TRBD2 aligns across 7 bases. The CDR3 has 14 residues. Trimming removed 6 bases from V and 1 base from J; junction bases left unmatched: 4. Germline CDR1 and CDR2: MDHEN and SYDVKM. CDR3 in amino acids: CASSASGGTDTQYF. CDR3 in DNA: TGTGCCAGCAGCGCCAGCGGGGGCACAGATACGCAGTATTTT.

V gene TRBV3-1 combines with J gene TRBJ2-1; 8 nucleotides match TRBD2. The V segment lost 7 bases and the J segment 9 bases; nucleotides outside the gene matches: 11. Per germline, CDR1 LGHDT and CDR2 YNNKEL (reference sequence). There are 14 residues in the CDR3. The DNA of the CDR3 is TGTGCCAGCAACACCCAACGACTAGCGCCTGAGCAGTTCTTC. It is translated as CASNTQRLAPEQFF.

The V call is TRBV6-2 or TRBV6-3, the J call TRBJ1-2; no definite D call. Trimming cost V 7 bases and J 4 bases, with 13 bases left between them. The CDR3 loop spans 13 amino acids. CDR1 is MNHEY, CDR2 SVGEGT, per germline. The CDR3 is CASTNRGSYGYTF. CDR3 in DNA: TGTGCCAGCACCAACCGCGGTTCCTATGGCTACACCTTC.

This clonotype occurred many times. The V and J genes are TRBV20-1 and TRBJ2-1; the D call may be TRBD1 or TRBD2 (6 bases each). The CDR3 length is 15 residues. Germline lookup yields CDR1 DFQATT and CDR2 SNEGSKA (reference sequence). V lost 6 bases, J lost 5 bases, and 20 bases lay in between. The chain's CDR3 is CSARRGAGRNNEQFF. As DNA, the CDR3 is TGCAGTGCGAGGAGGGGGGCAGGGCGCAACAATGAGCAGTTCTTC.

This clonotype has just a few counts. This chain links TRBV12-3 or TRBV12-4 with TRBJ2-7; D tentatively reads TRBD1 or TRBD2 (5 bases each). The CDR3 covers 13 residues. V lost 6 bases and J 1 base, leaving 10 bases between the germline ends. The CDR3 coding sequence is TGTGCCAGCAGCTGGGGACCTTCCTACGAGCAGTACTTC. Its translation: CASSWGPSYEQYF.